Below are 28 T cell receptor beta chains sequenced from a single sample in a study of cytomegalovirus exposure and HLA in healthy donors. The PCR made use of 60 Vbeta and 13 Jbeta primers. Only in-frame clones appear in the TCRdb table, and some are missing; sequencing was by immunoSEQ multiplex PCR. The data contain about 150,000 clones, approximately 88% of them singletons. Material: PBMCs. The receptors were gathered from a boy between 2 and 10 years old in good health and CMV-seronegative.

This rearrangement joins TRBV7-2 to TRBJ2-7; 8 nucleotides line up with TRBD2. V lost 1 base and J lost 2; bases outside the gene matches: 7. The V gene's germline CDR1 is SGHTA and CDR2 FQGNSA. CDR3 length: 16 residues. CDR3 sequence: CASSLGGGGPTYEQYF. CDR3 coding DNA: TGTGCCAGCAGCTTAGGAGGCGGGGGGCCTACCTACGAGCAGTACTTC.

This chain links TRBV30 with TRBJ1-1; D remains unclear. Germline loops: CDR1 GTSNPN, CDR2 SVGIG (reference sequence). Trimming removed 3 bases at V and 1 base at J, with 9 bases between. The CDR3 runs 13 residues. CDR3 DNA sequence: TGTGCCTGGAGGGGGAGCTGGAACACTGAAGCTTTCTTT. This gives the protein CAWRGSWNTEAFF.

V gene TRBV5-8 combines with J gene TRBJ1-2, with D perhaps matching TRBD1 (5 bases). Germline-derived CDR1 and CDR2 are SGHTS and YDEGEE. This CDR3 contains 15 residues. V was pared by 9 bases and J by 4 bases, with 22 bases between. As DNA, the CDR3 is TGTGCCACTCATATTCAGGGCCCCCGGGTCTATGGCTACACCTTC. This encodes CATHIQGPRVYGYTF.

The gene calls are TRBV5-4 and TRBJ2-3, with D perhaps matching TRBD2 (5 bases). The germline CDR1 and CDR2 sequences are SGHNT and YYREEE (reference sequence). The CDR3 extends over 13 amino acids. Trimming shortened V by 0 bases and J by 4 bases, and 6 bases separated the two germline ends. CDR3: CASSLVGADTQYF. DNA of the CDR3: TGTGCCAGCAGCTTGGTCGGGGCAGATACGCAGTATTTT.

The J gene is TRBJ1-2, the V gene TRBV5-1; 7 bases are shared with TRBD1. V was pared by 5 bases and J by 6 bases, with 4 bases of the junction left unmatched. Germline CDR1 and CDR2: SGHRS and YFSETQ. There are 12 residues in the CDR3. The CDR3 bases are TGCGCCAGCAGTTCAGGGGGTGATGGCTACACCTTC. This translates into CASSSGGDGYTF.

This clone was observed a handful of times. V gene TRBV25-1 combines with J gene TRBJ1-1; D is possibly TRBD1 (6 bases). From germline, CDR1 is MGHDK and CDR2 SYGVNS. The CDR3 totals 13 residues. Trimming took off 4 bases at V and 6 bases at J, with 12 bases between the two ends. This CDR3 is CASSAHGQPEAFF. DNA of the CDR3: TGTGCCAGCAGTGCCCACGGACAGCCTGAAGCTTTCTTT. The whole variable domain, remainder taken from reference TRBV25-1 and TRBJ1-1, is EADIYQTPRYLVIGTGKKITLECSQTMGHDKMYWYQQDPGMELHLIHYSYGVNSTEKGDLSSESTVSRIRTEHFPLTLESARPSHTSQYLCASSAHGQPEAFFGQGTRLTVV.

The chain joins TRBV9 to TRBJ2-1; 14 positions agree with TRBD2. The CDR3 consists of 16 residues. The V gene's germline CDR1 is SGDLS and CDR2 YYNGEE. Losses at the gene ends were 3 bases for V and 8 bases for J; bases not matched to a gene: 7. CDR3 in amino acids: CASSARLAGGRDEQFF. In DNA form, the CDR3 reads TGTGCCAGCAGCGCAAGACTAGCGGGGGGGCGCGATGAGCAGTTCTTC.

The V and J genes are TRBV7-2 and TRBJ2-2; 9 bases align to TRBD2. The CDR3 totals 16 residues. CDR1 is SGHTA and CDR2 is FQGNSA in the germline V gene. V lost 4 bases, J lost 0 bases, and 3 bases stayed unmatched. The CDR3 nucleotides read TGTGCCAGCAGCTCCCCTAGCGGGACGAACACCGGGGAGCTGTTTTTT. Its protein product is CASSSPSGTNTGELFF.

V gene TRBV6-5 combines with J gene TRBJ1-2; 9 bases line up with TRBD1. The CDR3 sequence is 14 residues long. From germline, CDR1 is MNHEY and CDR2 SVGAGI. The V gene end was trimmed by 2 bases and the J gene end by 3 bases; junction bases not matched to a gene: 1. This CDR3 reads CASSYGTGYYGYTF. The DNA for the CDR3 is TGTGCCAGCAGTTACGGGACAGGGTACTATGGCTACACCTTC.

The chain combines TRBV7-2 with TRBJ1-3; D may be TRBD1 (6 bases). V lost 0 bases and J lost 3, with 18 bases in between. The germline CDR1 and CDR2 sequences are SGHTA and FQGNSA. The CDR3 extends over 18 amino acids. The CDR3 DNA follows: TGTGCCAGCAGCTTAGCGCGGGGGGCGGCCGGGGGTGGAAACACCATATATTTT. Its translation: CASSLARGAAGGGNTIYF.

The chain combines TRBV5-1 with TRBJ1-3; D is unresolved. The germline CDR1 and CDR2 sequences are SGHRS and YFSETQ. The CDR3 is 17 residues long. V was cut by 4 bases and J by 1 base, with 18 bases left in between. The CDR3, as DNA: TGCGCCAGCAGCCTACGCGGCCTGGAGCAATCTGGAAACACCATATATTTT. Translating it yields CASSLRGLEQSGNTIYF.

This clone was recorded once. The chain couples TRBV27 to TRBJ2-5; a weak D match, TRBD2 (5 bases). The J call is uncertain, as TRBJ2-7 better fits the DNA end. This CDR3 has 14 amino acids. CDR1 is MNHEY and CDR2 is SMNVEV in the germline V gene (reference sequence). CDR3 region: CASSLAGDEHEQYF. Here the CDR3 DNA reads TGTGCCAGCAGTTTAGCGGGTGATGAACACGAGCAGTACTTC.

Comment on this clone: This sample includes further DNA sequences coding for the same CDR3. The CDR3 DNA reads TGTGCCAGCAGCTTGGTGGCGGGACAGCCCACAGATACGCAGTATTTT. This codes for CASSLVAGQPTDTQYF. The V gene is TRBV5-6, the J gene TRBJ2-3, with D perhaps TRBD1 (7 bases). Germline assignment: CDR1 SGHDT and CDR2 YYEEEE. The V gene lost 0 bases and the J gene lost 2 bases, with 13 bases spanning the gap. This CDR3 is 16 amino acids long.

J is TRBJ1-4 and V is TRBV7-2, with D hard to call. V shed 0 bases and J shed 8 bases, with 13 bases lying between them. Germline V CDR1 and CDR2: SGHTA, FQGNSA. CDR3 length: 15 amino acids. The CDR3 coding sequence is TGTGCCAGCAGCTTAGCCCGCACTGGCGGCGAAAAACTGTTTTTT. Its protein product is CASSLARTGGEKLFF. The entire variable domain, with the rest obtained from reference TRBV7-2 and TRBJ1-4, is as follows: GAGVSQSPSNKVTEKGKDVELRCDPISGHTALYWYRQSLGQGLEFLIYFQGNSAPDKSGLPSDRFSAERTGGSVSTLTIQRTQQEDSAVYLCASSLARTGGEKLFFGSGTQLSVL.

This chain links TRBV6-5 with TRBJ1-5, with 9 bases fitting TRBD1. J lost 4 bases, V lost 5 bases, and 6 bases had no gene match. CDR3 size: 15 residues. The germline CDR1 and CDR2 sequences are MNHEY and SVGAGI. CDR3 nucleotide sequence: TGTGCCAGCAGTCCCGACAGGGGGGCTAATCAGCCCCAGCATTTT. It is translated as CASSPDRGANQPQHF.

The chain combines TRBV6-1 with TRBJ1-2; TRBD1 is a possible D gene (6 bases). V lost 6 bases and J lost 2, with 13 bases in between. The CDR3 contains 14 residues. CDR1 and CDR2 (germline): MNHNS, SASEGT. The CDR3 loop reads CASSPDRGNYGYTF. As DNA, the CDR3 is TGTGCCAGCAGCCCGGACAGAGGAAACTATGGCTACACCTTC.

The DNA of the CDR3 is TGTGCCAGCAGCCAAGGAGCGGGAGTGGAGGAGCAGTTCTTC. Translation gives CASSQGAGVEEQFF. The chain recombines TRBV7-3 with TRBJ2-1, with 8 bases that match TRBD2. The CDR3 consists of 14 residues. Trimming at V came to 5 bases and at J to 10 bases, leaving 10 bases not matched to a gene. Germline values: CDR1 SGHTA, CDR2 FQGTGA.

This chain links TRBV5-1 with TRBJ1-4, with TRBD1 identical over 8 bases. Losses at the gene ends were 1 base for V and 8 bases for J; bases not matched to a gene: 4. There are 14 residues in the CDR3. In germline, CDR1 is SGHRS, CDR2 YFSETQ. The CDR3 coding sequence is TGCGCCAGCAGCTTGTCTGGACAGGGCGAAAAACTGTTTTTT. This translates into CASSLSGQGEKLFF.

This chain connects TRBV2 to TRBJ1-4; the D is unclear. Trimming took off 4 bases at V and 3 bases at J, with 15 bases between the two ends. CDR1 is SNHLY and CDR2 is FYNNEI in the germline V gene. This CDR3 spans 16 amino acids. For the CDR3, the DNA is TGTGCCAGCAGTGGAGGAACGCCTTCGGCTAATGAAAAACTGTTTTTT. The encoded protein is CASSGGTPSANEKLFF.

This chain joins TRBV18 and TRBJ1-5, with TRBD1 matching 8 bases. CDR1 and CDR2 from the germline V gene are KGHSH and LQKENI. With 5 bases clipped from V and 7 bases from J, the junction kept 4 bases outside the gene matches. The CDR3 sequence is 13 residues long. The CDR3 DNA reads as TGTGCCAGCTCATTGGACAGGGACCAGCCCCAGCATTTT. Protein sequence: CASSLDRDQPQHF. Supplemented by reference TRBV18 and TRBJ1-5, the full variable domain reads NAGVMQNPRHLVRRRGQEARLRCSPMKGHSHVYWYRQLPEEGLKFMVYLQKENIIDESGMPKERFSAEFPKEGPSILRIQQVVRGDSAAYFCASSLDRDQPQHFGDGTRLSIL.

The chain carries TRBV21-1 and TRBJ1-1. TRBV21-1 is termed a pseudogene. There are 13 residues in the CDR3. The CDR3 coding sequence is TGTGCCAGCAGCGGCCGAGGGCCTTTTGGAGCTTTCTTT. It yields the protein CASSGRGPFGAFF.

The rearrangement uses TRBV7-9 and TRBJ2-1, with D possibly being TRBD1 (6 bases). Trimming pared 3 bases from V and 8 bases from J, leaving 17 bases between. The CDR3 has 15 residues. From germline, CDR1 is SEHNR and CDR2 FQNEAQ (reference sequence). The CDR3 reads CASSFQGGGFDEQFF. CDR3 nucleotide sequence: TGTGCCAGCAGCTTCCAAGGGGGTGGGTTCGATGAGCAGTTCTTC.

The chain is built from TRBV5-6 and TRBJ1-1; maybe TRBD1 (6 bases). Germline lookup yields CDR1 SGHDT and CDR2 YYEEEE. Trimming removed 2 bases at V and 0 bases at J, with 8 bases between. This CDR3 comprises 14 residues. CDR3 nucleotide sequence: TGTGCCAGCAGCTTAGACAGGTTGAACACTGAAGCTTTCTTT. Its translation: CASSLDRLNTEAFF.

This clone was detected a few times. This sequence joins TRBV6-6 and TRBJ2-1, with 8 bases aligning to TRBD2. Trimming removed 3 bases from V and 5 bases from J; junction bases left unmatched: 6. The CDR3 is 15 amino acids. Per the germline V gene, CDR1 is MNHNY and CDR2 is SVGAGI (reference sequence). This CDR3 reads CASSYIRGGDNEQFF. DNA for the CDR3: TGTGCCAGCAGTTATATACGGGGGGGGGACAATGAGCAGTTCTTC.

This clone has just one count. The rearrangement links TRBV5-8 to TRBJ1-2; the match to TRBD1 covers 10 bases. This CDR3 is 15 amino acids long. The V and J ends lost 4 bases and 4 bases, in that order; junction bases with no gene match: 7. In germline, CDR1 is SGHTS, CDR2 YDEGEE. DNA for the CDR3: TGTGCCAGCAGCAGAAGGACAGGGGGGACCTATGGCTACACCTTC. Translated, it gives CASSRRTGGTYGYTF.

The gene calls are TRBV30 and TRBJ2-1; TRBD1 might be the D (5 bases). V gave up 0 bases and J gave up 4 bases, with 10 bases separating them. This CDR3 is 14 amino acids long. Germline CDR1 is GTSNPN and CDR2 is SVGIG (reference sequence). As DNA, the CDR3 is TGTGCCTGGAGTGTAGTGGGGCTATACAATGAGCAGTTCTTC. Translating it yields CAWSVVGLYNEQFF.

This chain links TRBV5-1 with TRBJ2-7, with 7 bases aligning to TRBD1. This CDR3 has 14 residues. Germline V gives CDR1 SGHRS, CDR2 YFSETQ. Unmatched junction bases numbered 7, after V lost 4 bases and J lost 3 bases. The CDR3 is CASSPGQAYYEQYF. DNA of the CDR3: TGCGCCAGCAGCCCCGGACAGGCGTACTACGAGCAGTACTTC.

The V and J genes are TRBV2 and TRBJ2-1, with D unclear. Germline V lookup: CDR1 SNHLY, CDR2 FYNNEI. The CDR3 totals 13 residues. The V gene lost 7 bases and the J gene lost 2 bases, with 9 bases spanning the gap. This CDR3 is CASTLNPYNEQFF. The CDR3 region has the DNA TGTGCCAGCACCCTTAATCCCTACAATGAGCAGTTCTTC.